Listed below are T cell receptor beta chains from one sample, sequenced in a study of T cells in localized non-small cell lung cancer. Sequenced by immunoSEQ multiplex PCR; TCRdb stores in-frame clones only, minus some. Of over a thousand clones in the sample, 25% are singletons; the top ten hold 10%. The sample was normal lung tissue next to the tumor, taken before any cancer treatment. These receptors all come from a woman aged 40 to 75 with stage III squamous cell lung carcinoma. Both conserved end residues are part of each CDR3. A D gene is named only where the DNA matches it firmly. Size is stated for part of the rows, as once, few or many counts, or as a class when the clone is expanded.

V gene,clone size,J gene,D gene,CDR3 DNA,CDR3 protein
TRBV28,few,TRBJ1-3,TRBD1,TGTGCCAGCAGACAGGGGTTTGGTGGAAACACCATATATTTT,CASRQGFGGNTIYF
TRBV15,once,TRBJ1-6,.,TGTGCCACCAGCACCAGGGACGGGGCTAATTCACCCCTCCACTTT,CATSTRDGANSPLHF
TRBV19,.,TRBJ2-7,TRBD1,TGTGCCAATCCCAGGGGGCGGAAAAAACTCTACGAGCAGTACTTC,CANPRGRKKLYEQYF
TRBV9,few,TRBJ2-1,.,TGTGCCAGCAGCGTGGGGGACACAGAGCAGTTCTTC,CASSVGDTEQFF
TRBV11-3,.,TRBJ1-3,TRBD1,TGTGCCAGCAGCCCAAGTACCGGGACAGGGGCTGGAAACACCATATATTTT,CASSPSTGTGAGNTIYF
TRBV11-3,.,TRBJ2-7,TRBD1,TGTGCCAGCAGCTTACAGGGGGCGAGCGACGGCCGCGAGCAGTACTTC,CASSLQGASDGREQYF
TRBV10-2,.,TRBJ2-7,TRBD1,TGCGCCAGCAATACAGGGGGCTTGTACGAGCAGTACTTC,CASNTGGLYEQYF
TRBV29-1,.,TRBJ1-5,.,TGCAGCGTTGGGGCAGGACTCAATCAGCCCCAGCATTTT,CSVGAGLNQPQHF
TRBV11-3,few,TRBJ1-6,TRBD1,TGTGCCAGCAGCCTCGGGACAGAAAATTCACCCCTCCACTTT,CASSLGTENSPLHF
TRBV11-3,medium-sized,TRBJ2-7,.,TGTGCCAGCAGCTTAGATCCGGGGAGCTCCTACGAGCAGTACTTC,CASSLDPGSSYEQYF
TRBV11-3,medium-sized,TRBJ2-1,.,TGTGCCAGCAGCTTGTTGGCGTCCGATCACTACAATGAGCAGTTCTTC,CASSLLASDHYNEQFF
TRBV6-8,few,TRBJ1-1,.,TGTGCCAGCAGGATGGACGGGAACACTGAAGCTTTCTTT,CASRMDGNTEAFF
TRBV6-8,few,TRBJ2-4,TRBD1,TGTGCCAGCAGTGGACAGGGGGCGAACATTCAGTACTTC,CASSGQGANIQYF
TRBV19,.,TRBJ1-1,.,TGTGCCAGTAGTATAGACAGCCGCAACACTGAAGCTTTCTTT,CASSIDSRNTEAFF
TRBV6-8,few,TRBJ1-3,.,TGTGCCAGCAGTGCTAACGACAGGCCTGGAAACACCATATATTTT,CASSANDRPGNTIYF
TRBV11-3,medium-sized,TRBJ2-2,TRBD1,TGTGCCAGCATCCGGACAGGCGGTCCCACCGGGGAGCTGTTTTTT,CASIRTGGPTGELFF
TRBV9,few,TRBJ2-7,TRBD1,TGTGCCAGCAGCCCTGGACAGGGGGCCTACGAGCAGTACTTC,CASSPGQGAYEQYF